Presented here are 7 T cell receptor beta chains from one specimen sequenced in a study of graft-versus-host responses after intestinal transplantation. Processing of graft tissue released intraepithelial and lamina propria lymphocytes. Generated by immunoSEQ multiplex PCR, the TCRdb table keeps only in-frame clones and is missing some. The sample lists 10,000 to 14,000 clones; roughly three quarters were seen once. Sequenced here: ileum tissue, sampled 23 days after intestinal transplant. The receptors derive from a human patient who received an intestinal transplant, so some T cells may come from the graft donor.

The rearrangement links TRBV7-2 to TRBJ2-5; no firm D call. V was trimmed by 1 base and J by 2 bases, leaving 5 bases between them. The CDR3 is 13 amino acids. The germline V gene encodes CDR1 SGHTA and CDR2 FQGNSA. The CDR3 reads CASSLEVQETQYF. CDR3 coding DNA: TGTGCCAGCAGCTTAGAGGTGCAAGAGACCCAGTACTTC. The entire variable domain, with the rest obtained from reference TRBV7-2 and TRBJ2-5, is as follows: GAGVSQSPSNKVTEKGKDVELRCDPISGHTALYWYRQSLGQGLEFLIYFQGNSAPDKSGLPSDRFSAERTGGSVSTLTIQRTQQEDSAVYLCASSLEVQETQYFGPGTRLLVL.

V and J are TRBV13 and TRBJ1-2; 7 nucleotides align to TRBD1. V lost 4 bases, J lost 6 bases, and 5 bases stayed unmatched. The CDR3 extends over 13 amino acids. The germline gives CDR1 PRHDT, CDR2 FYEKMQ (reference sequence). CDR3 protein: CASSSRGYDGYTF. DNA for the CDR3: TGTGCCAGCAGCTCCAGGGGGTACGATGGCTACACCTTC.

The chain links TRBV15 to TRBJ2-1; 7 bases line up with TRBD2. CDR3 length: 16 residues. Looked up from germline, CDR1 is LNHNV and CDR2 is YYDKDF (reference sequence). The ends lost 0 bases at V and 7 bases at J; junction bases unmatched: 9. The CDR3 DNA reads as TGTGCCACCAGCAGAGATTGGGGCGGGAGTTGGAATGAGCAGTTCTTC. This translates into CATSRDWGGSWNEQFF. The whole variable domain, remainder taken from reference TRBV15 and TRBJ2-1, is DAMVIQNPRYQVTQFGKPVTLSCSQTLNHNVMYWYQQKSSQAPKLLFHYYDKDFNNEADTPDNFQSRRPNTSFCFLDIRSPGLGDTAMYLCATSRDWGGSWNEQFFGPGTRLTVL.

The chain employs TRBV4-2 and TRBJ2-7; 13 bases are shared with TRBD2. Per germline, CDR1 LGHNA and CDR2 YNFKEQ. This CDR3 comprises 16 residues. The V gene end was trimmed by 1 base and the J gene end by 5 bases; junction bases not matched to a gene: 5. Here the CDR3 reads CASSQGTSGSLNEQYF. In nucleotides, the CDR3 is TGTGCCAGCAGCCAAGGGACTAGCGGGAGTCTTAACGAGCAGTACTTC.

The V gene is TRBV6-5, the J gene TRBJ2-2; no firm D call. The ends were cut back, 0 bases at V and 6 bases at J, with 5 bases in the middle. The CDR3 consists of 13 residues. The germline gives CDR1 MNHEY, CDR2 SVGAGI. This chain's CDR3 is CASSYSSSGELFF. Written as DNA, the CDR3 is TGTGCCAGCAGTTACTCGAGCTCCGGGGAGCTGTTTTTT.

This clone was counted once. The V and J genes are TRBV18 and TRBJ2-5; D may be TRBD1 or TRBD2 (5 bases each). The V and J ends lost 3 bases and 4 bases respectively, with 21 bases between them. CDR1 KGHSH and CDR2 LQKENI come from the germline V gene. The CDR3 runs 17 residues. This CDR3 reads CASSPTRGAYRGETQYF. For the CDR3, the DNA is TGTGCCAGCTCACCCACTAGGGGAGCGTATAGGGGAGAGACCCAGTACTTC.

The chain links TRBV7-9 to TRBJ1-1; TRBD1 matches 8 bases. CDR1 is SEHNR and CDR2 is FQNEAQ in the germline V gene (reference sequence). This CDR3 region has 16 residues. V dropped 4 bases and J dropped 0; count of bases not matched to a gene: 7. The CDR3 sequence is CASSSRTGIMNTEAFF. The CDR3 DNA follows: TGTGCCAGCAGCTCCCGGACAGGGATCATGAACACTGAAGCTTTCTTT.